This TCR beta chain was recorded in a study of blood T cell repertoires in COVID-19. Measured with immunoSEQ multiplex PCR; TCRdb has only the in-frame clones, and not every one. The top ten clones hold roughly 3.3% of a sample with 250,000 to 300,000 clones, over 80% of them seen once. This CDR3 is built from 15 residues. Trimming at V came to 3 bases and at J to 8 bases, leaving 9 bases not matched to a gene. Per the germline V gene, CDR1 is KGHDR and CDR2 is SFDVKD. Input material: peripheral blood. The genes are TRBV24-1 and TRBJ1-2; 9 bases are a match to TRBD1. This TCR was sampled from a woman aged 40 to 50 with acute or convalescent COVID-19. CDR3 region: CATSDPGQGFGGYTF. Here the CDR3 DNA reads TGTGCCACCAGTGATCCGGGACAGGGTTTTGGCGGCTACACCTTC.